The next 30 T cell receptor beta chains were all read from a single sample in a study of shared clonotypes between healthy human individuals (TCRdb year 2020). Libraries were prepared through the immunoSEQ multiplex PCR assay. The source is immuneACCESS, and TCRdb retained only in-frame sequences with V and J called. Part of the clones is not carried over; for the studies checked, unresolved V genes explain less than half of this, and the remainder is unexplained. This sample lists about 2 million clones; around 95% were detected once. In total, the top ten clones hold roughly 0.13% of the sample. Sequences were obtained from naive CD4+ T cells sorted from blood. The cell subset or site label for this specimen denotes: CD45RA+ positively selected. Receptor source: a man younger than 35 in good health.

The V call is TRBV10-2, the J call TRBJ1-2, with TRBD1 matching over 7 bases. This CDR3 is built from 16 residues. Trimming took 6 bases from V and 4 from J; bases not matched to a gene: 14. Germline assignment: CDR1 WSHSY and CDR2 SAAADI. CDR3 bases: TGCGCCAGCAGAAAAGGGGGGGAGGGGGCAACCTATGGCTACACCTTC. Amino acids: CASRKGGEGATYGYTF.

The V and J genes are TRBV19 and TRBJ1-5, with TRBD1 as a possible D gene (6 bases). Trimming removed 4 bases at V and 4 bases at J, with 14 bases between. CDR3 size: 15 residues. Germline V lookup: CDR1 LNHDA, CDR2 SQIVND (reference sequence). CDR3 bases: TGTGCCAGTAGTACCGTTCAGCAGGGGAATCAGCCCCAGCATTTT. Translated: CASSTVQQGNQPQHF.

The V and J genes are TRBV7-8 and TRBJ2-1; TRBD2 agrees at 10 bases. The CDR3 consists of 16 residues. Germline CDR1 and CDR2: SGHVS and FQNEAQ. V gave up 3 bases and J gave up 5 bases; unmatched junction bases: 7. CDR3 in DNA: TGTGCCAGCAGCTTCTTACTAGCGGGGCCCAACAATGAGCAGTTCTTC. It yields the protein CASSFLLAGPNNEQFF.

The V gene is TRBV11-2, the J gene TRBJ1-2, with 7 bases matching TRBD1. Trimming cost V 4 bases and J 4 bases; bases outside gene matches: 9. The CDR3 covers 15 residues. Germline V CDR1 and CDR2: SGHAT, FQNNGV. CDR3 amino acids: CASSSLDRAAYGYTF. DNA for the CDR3: TGTGCCAGCAGCTCCCTTGACAGGGCCGCCTATGGCTACACCTTC. The entire variable domain, with the rest obtained from reference TRBV11-2 and TRBJ1-2, is as follows: EAGVAQSPRYKIIEKRQSVAFWCNPISGHATLYWYQQILGQGPKLLIQFQNNGVVDDSQLPKDRFSAERLKGVDSTLKIQPAKLEDSAVYLCASSSLDRAAYGYTFGSGTRLTVV.

A word on this clone: The same CDR3 also results from other DNA sequences found in this sample. The genes are TRBV9 and TRBJ1-4; TRBD1 is a possible D gene (5 bases). The CDR3 has 14 residues. Germline lookup yields CDR1 SGDLS and CDR2 YYNGEE. Trimming removed 0 bases at V and 8 bases at J, with 11 bases between. CDR3 nucleotides: TGTGCCAGCAGCGTAGAAGGGGTGAACGAAAAACTGTTTTTT. Protein sequence: CASSVEGVNEKLFF.

This chain connects TRBV4-1 to TRBJ2-3, with 11 bases aligning to TRBD1. There are 16 residues in the CDR3. Germline V gives CDR1 MGHRA, CDR2 YSYEKL. V was pared by 0 bases and J by 3 bases, with 2 bases of the junction left unmatched. This CDR3 reads CASSQDGTGGTDTQYF. The CDR3 DNA is TGCGCCAGCAGCCAAGATGGGACAGGGGGAACAGATACGCAGTATTTT.

This clone was counted once. V gene TRBV2 combines with J gene TRBJ2-7; D remains ambiguous. The germline V gene has CDR1 SNHLY and CDR2 FYNNEI. CDR3 length: 11 residues. With 8 bases removed from V and 3 bases from J, the gap between germline ends came to 8 bases. This chain's CDR3 is CASAQFYEQYF. In DNA form, the CDR3 reads TGTGCCAGCGCTCAGTTCTACGAGCAGTACTTC.

The chain has TRBV4-1 and TRBJ2-7; TRBD1 aligns across 10 bases. The ends lost 3 bases at V and 5 bases at J; junction bases unmatched: 10. The CDR3 totals 16 residues. CDR1 is MGHRA and CDR2 is YSYEKL in the germline V gene. CDR3 DNA: TGCGCCAGCAGCCAGCCTAGACAGGGGGCTTCCCACGAGCAGTACTTC. Translation: CASSQPRQGASHEQYF.

J is TRBJ2-3 and V is TRBV5-6, with 8 bases lining up with TRBD1. Germline loops: CDR1 SGHDT, CDR2 YYEEEE. CDR3 length equals 16 residues. Trimming removed 3 bases from V and 4 bases from J; junction bases left unmatched: 10. For the CDR3, the DNA is TGTGCCAGCAGCTCCTACAGGGGGTTGGTTGCAGATACGCAGTATTTT. Amino acids: CASSSYRGLVADTQYF.

This chain uses TRBV2 with TRBJ1-2; the D gene is possibly TRBD1 (6 bases). Trimming left V 5 bases short and J 4 bases short, with 8 bases between. The CDR3 consists of 12 residues. From germline, CDR1 is SNHLY and CDR2 FYNNEI. CDR3 bases: TGTGCCAGCAGTCCCAGGGGCTATGGCTACACCTTC. Amino acid sequence: CASSPRGYGYTF.

The V and J genes are TRBV5-1 and TRBJ2-7, with 7 nucleotides matching TRBD2. From germline, CDR1 is SGHRS and CDR2 YFSETQ. The CDR3 spans 13 residues. V trimming: 6 bases; J trimming: 2 bases; junction bases outside the gene matches: 5. CDR3 bases: TGCGCCAGCAAAGAGCGGGATACCTACGAGCAGTACTTC. It codes for CASKERDTYEQYF. The entire variable domain, with the rest obtained from reference TRBV5-1 and TRBJ2-7, is as follows: KAGVTQTPRYLIKTRGQQVTLSCSPISGHRSVSWYQQTPGQGLQFLFEYFSETQRNKGNFPGRFSGRQFSNSRSEMNVSTLELGDSALYLCASKERDTYEQYFGPGTRLTVT.

This sequence joins TRBV29-1 and TRBJ2-3; 7 bases line up with TRBD1. This CDR3 region has 14 residues. The V and J ends lost 6 bases and 2 bases, in that order; junction bases with no gene match: 8. CDR1 and CDR2 from the germline V gene are SQVTM and ANQGSEA. As DNA, the CDR3 is TGCAGCGTAGCCAGGGGGACGGACACAGATACGCAGTATTTT. This translates into CSVARGTDTDTQYF.

The rearrangement joins TRBV5-1 to TRBJ1-1; D is ambiguous. There are 13 residues in the CDR3. Germline CDR1 is SGHRS and CDR2 is YFSETQ. Between the trimmed V and J ends, which lost 4 bases and 3 bases, there was a span of 10 bases. CDR3 loop: CASSMDVDTEAFF. The CDR3 DNA sequence: TGCGCCAGCAGCATGGACGTGGACACTGAAGCTTTCTTT.

V usage is TRBV5-1 and J usage is TRBJ2-1; a weak D match, TRBD1 (5 bases). V was cut by 2 bases and J by 5 bases, with 11 bases left in between. Per germline, CDR1 SGHRS and CDR2 YFSETQ. The CDR3 length is 14 residues. CDR3 in amino acids: CASSFMSGNNEQFF. DNA of the CDR3: TGCGCCAGCAGCTTTATGTCAGGGAACAATGAGCAGTTCTTC. Combining the CDR3 with reference TRBV5-1 and TRBJ2-1 gives the whole variable domain KAGVTQTPRYLIKTRGQQVTLSCSPISGHRSVSWYQQTPGQGLQFLFEYFSETQRNKGNFPGRFSGRQFSNSRSEMNVSTLELGDSALYLCASSFMSGNNEQFFGPGTRLTVL.

The chain carries TRBV6-6 and TRBJ2-2; D not resolved. The CDR3 runs to 13 residues. V lost 2 bases, J lost 8 bases, and 9 bases lay in between. Looked up from germline, CDR1 is MNHNY and CDR2 is SVGAGI (reference sequence). CDR3 residues: CASSYAAGGELFF. The CDR3 region has the DNA TGTGCCAGCAGTTACGCCGCCGGTGGGGAGCTGTTTTTT.

Points on this clone: Its ends do not fully match the called genes, so a read error is possible. V usage is TRBV5-1 and J usage is TRBJ1-3; 8 nucleotides line up with TRBD1. The CDR3 covers 14 residues. Germline-derived CDR1 and CDR2 are SGHRS and YFSETQ. The CDR3 here is CASSPGQGGDTIYF. For the CDR3, the DNA is TGCGCCAGCAGCCCCGGACAGGGTGGAGACACCATATATTTT.

The chain joins TRBV5-4 to TRBJ1-6; the D gene is possibly TRBD1 (5 bases). V shed 4 bases and J shed 8 bases, with 13 bases lying between them. Germline CDR1 SGHNT, CDR2 YYREEE (reference sequence). There are 14 residues in the CDR3. The CDR3 region is CASSRQRGDSPLHF. CDR3 nucleotides: TGTGCCAGCAGCCGACAGAGAGGGGATTCACCCCTCCACTTT.

This chain uses TRBV18 with TRBJ2-7, with D possibly matching TRBD1 (6 bases). The CDR3 covers 16 residues. CDR1 KGHSH and CDR2 LQKENI come from the germline V gene. V was trimmed by 6 bases and J by 0 bases, leaving 18 bases between them. Here the CDR3 DNA reads TGTGCCAGCTCCCCCCCGGGTGGACAGAGCTCCTACGAGCAGTACTTC. Protein sequence: CASSPPGGQSSYEQYF.

The count of this clone is one. The V gene is TRBV5-1, the J gene TRBJ1-1; D possibly corresponds to TRBD1 (6 bases). This CDR3 has 15 amino acids. Germline loops: CDR1 SGHRS, CDR2 YFSETQ. The germline V and J ends were trimmed by 0 bases and 1 base, with 10 bases remaining between them. CDR3 residues: CASSLVQQGNTEAFF. The DNA of the CDR3 is TGCGCCAGCAGCTTGGTTCAACAGGGGAACACTGAAGCTTTCTTT.

The chain is built from TRBV11-2 and TRBJ2-7, with 12 bases lining up with TRBD2. The germline gives CDR1 SGHAT, CDR2 FQNNGV. The CDR3 covers 18 residues. J was trimmed by 3 bases and V by 3 bases; bases with no gene match: 12. This CDR3 reads CASSFSGSRTSGIYEQYF. The CDR3 DNA reads as TGTGCCAGCAGCTTTTCCGGGTCGCGGACTAGCGGGATCTACGAGCAGTACTTC.

The chain carries TRBV11-2 and TRBJ1-2; unclear D gene. V was pared by 1 base and J by 7 bases, with 16 bases between. Germline V gives CDR1 SGHAT, CDR2 FQNNGV. CDR3 length: 15 residues. CDR3: CASSLGPGSDPGYTF. The CDR3 DNA reads TGTGCCAGCAGCTTAGGCCCTGGGAGCGATCCTGGCTACACCTTC. Together with reference TRBV11-2 and TRBJ1-2, the CDR3 gives the full variable domain: EAGVAQSPRYKIIEKRQSVAFWCNPISGHATLYWYQQILGQGPKLLIQFQNNGVVDDSQLPKDRFSAERLKGVDSTLKIQPAKLEDSAVYLCASSLGPGSDPGYTFGSGTRLTVV.

DNA for the CDR3: TGTGCCAGCACTCACTTTGGGTCCTACGAGCAGTACTTC. It codes for CASTHFGSYEQYF. This chain uses TRBV7-8 with TRBJ2-7; D is unclear. The CDR3 runs 13 residues. V was pared by 7 bases and J by 1 base, with 11 bases between. From germline, CDR1 is SGHVS and CDR2 FQNEAQ.

V and J are TRBV10-3 and TRBJ2-1; 7 positions match TRBD1. V trimming: 5 bases; J trimming: 6 bases; junction bases outside the gene matches: 10. Germline-derived CDR1 and CDR2 are ENHRY and SYGVKD. This CDR3 spans 15 amino acids. CDR3 bases: TGTGCCATCAGTCCCGACAGGGACGGTTCCAATGAGCAGTTCTTC. Amino acids: CAISPDRDGSNEQFF.

The rearrangement uses TRBV18 and TRBJ2-1; 7 bases map to TRBD2. The length of the CDR3 is 16 residues. The V gene's germline CDR1 is KGHSH and CDR2 LQKENI. J gave up 4 bases and V 6 bases, and 12 bases lay outside the gene matches. Here the CDR3 reads CASSKVLAVRYNEQFF. Here the CDR3 DNA reads TGTGCCAGCTCCAAGGTCCTAGCGGTCCGGTACAATGAGCAGTTCTTC.

V gene TRBV5-6 combines with J gene TRBJ1-4; D possibly corresponds to TRBD1 (5 bases). CDR1 is SGHDT, CDR2 YYEEEE, per germline. The CDR3 is made up of 17 amino acids. V dropped 2 bases and J dropped 2 bases, with 16 bases sitting between them. The CDR3 DNA reads TGTGCCAGCAGCTTTCTGGGACTGGGAGGGACTAATGAAAAACTGTTTTTT. It is translated as CASSFLGLGGTNEKLFF. Looking up the rest from reference TRBV5-6 and TRBJ1-4 gives the full variable domain: DAGVTQSPTHLIKTRGQQVTLRCSPKSGHDTVSWYQQALGQGPQFIFQYYEEEERQRGNFPDRFSGHQFPNYSSELNVNALLLGDSALYLCASSFLGLGGTNEKLFFGSGTQLSVL.

This chain uses TRBV6-6 with TRBJ1-1, with 8 bases identical to TRBD1. The ends lost 5 bases at V and 7 bases at J; junction bases unmatched: 9. The CDR3 totals 14 residues. Germline assignment: CDR1 MNHNY and CDR2 SVGAGI (reference sequence). The CDR3 loop is CASSPPGQANEAFF. The CDR3, as DNA: TGTGCCAGCAGTCCCCCGGGACAGGCAAATGAAGCTTTCTTT.

This sequence joins TRBV19 and TRBJ2-1; 12 bases are a match to TRBD2. The V gene end was trimmed by 6 bases and the J gene end by 6 bases; junction bases not matched to a gene: 9. Germline CDR1 LNHDA, CDR2 SQIVND (reference sequence). The CDR3 runs 16 residues. Here the CDR3 DNA reads TGTGCCAGTAGCCCTTGGACTAGCGGGATCAGCAATGAGCAGTTCTTC. It yields the protein CASSPWTSGISNEQFF.

V and J are TRBV7-2 and TRBJ1-6; no reliable D call. The germline V gene encodes CDR1 SGHTA and CDR2 FQGNSA. The ends were cut back, 5 bases at V and 14 bases at J, with 13 bases in the middle. This CDR3 region has 12 residues. In nucleotides, the CDR3 is TGTGCCAGCAGCAGAGACCCCTCGGCCCTCCACTTT. Its translation: CASSRDPSALHF.

The V and J genes are TRBV2 and TRBJ1-1; D possibly corresponds to TRBD1 (6 bases). The CDR3 runs 15 residues. The germline V and J ends were trimmed by 3 bases and 1 base, with 12 bases remaining between them. Germline V gene lookup returns CDR1 SNHLY and CDR2 FYNNEI. For the CDR3, the DNA is TGTGCCAGCAGTGAGGACAACAGGGCGAACACTGAAGCTTTCTTT. Amino acid sequence: CASSEDNRANTEAFF.

The V call is TRBV28, the J call TRBJ1-5, with D tentatively TRBD1 (6 bases). Trimming removed 7 bases from V and 5 bases from J, with 12 bases in between. The CDR3 contains 13 residues. The germline CDR1 and CDR2 sequences are MDHEN and SYDVKM. The DNA of the CDR3 is TGTGCCAGCATCAGACAGGACCATCAGCCCCAGCATTTT. Amino acids: CASIRQDHQPQHF. The complete variable domain, with remaining parts taken from reference TRBV28 and TRBJ1-5, reads DVKVTQSSRYLVKRTGEKVFLECVQDMDHENMFWYRQDPGLGLRLIYFSYDVKMKEKGDIPEGYSVSREKKERFSLILESASTNQTSMYLCASIRQDHQPQHFGDGTRLSIL.